This TCR beta chain stems from a study of response to subunit inactivated influenza vaccine. CDR3 size: 15 residues. Germline V gives CDR1 SGHTA, CDR2 FQGNSA. The germline V and J ends were trimmed by 2 bases and 7 bases, with 15 bases remaining between them. TCRdb fed the RT-PCR reads into MiXCR, producing one record per CDR3 protein. In the table there are approximately 500,000 distinct CDR3 sequences, approximately 13% of which are singletons. Study-wide results and caveats: Only a handful of new T cells, the authors suggested, are recruited with each seasonal influenza vaccination.

To note about this clonotype: The antigen remains unidentified.

The receptor comes from a man aged 50-60 years who received an inactivated influenza vaccine. The rearrangement uses TRBV7-2 and TRBJ2-1; possible D gene TRBD2, 6 bases. This specimen was PBMCs from blood, taken 45 days after vaccination. In nucleotides, the CDR3 is TGTGCCAGCAGCTTATCGGGCGGGATGGGGAATGAGCAGTTCTTC. Translated, it gives CASSLSGGMGNEQFF. The whole variable domain, remainder taken from reference TRBV7-2 and TRBJ2-1, is GAGVSQSPSNKVTEKGKDVELRCDPISGHTALYWYRQSLGQGLEFLIYFQGNSAPDKSGLPSDRFSAERTGGSVSTLTIQRTQQEDSAVYLCASSLSGGMGNEQFFGPGTRLTVL.